This T cell receptor (beta chain) originates from a study of CD8+ T cells in alopecia areata (dated 2018 in TCRdb). Context from the whole study: Treated patients were enrolled in an open-label pilot trial of oral tofacitinib, 5 to 10 mg twice daily, for moderate-to-severe alopecia areata. For the treated patients, the SALT score, which quantifies what percentage of scalp surface area is affected, served as the measure of disease severity. To study T cell clonal expansion in alopecia areata, the researchers applied high-throughput TCRbeta sequencing to both the C3H/HeJ mouse model and human patients. In humans, TCRbeta sequencing was performed on scalp tissue and on sorted CD4+ and CD8+ peripheral blood T cells from healthy controls and from patients with patchy or totalis/universalis alopecia areata. Tofacitinib was given for 6 to 18 months, followed by 6 months of follow-up off drug to assess delayed response and recurrence. Amplification of TCRbeta CDR3 regions was done by immunoSEQ multiplex PCR using 35 Vbeta forward primers and 13 Jbeta reverse primers. Scalp clonality was compared across normal scalp (n=4), patchy alopecia areata scalp (n=8), and alopecia totalis/universalis scalp (n=8). Biopsies were taken from tofacitinib-treated patients at baseline and again at 4 and 24 weeks into treatment, and several of those patients also had a later scalp biopsy. The RNA source kit depended on sample type: the PAXgene miRNA kit for fixed scalp, the miRNeasy kit for PBMCs, and the RNeasy kit for mouse skin.

The sample's time point label, in plain terms: about 4 weeks on oral tofacitinib. What the treatment or condition label conveys for this sample: oral pan-JAK inhibitor, 5-10 mg twice daily. From alopecia areata patients, peripheral blood was collected along with lesional scalp punch biopsies. After PBMCs were isolated by density centrifugation and stained for CD3, CD4 and CD8, a FACSAria was used to sort CD4+ and CD8+ T cells. Comment on this clone: Its antigen specificity is not known. Base qualities are missing; no much larger clone stands one base away.

Study-level results and caveats: Resident alphabeta T cells in normal human skin are also sequenced, complicating scalp TCR repertoire analysis, unlike mouse skin dominated by gammadelta T cells. With tofacitinib, both scalp clonality and the number of expanded CD8+ clones among the top 100 scalp clones went down significantly. Many expanded lesional clones were found to persist in scalp and blood during tofacitinib treatment, and relapse after treatment cessation may be partly explained by this persistence. The treated cohort was small, with a single nonresponder, so links between baseline CD8+ expansion and response need larger studies. Shared TCR sequences between patients were less evident than in mice, which may be partly attributable to HLA diversity in the patient population. Compared with normal scalp, lesional scalp had higher clonality and more expanded CD8+ clones, particularly in alopecia totalis/universalis, a pattern that suggests antigenic drive.

Library method: the immunoSEQ multiplex PCR assay. RNA was extracted from all samples and reverse transcribed into cDNA, which served as template for TCR sequencing. SuperScript III was used to make first-strand cDNA, primed with a 2:1 mix of oligo-dT and random hexamers. A synthetic immune receptor repertoire was used to measure amplification bias, and any remaining bias was corrected computationally. The authors' pipeline ran thus. After raw reads were preprocessed to remove errors, the CDR3 was defined following IMGT conventions as running from the conserved cysteine to phenylalanine. Clonality was computed by normalizing Shannon entropy by log2 of the number of productive unique TCRs and subtracting the result from 1. Whether each scalp clone was CD4 or CD8 was inferred by checking scalp TCRbeta sequences against the CD4 and CD8 repertoires from sorted blood. TCRdb provides this immuneACCESS table in a form limited to in-frame rearrangements. Some clones are lacking; in checked studies, under half of them reflect an unresolved V gene, and why the rest are absent is not known. V, J and clone size are taken as reported in that table, and D and trimming were inferred from the DNA itself. The sample contains about 190,000 clones, 60% of them found a single time. About 0.65% of the sample is held by the ten biggest clonotypes.

The V end loses 3 bases and the J end loses 4 bases, and a stretch of 9 bases separates them. The CDR3 measures 13 amino acids from cysteine to phenylalanine. Only the CDR3 DNA stays, 39 bases, in frame from base 1. Via the germline V gene (reference sequence), CDR1 is SEHNR and CDR2 FQNEAQ. The starting material was CD4+ T cells sorted from blood, obtained at week 4, from a patient treated with tofacitinib. The source is a human donor with alopecia areata. The rearranged chain carries TRBV7-9 and TRBJ1-1, with a tentative D gene TRBD1 over 5 matching bases. The DNA sequence reads TGTGCCAGCAGCTTCAGGGTCCCCACTGAAGCTTTCTTT. Its protein is CASSFRVPTEAFF.